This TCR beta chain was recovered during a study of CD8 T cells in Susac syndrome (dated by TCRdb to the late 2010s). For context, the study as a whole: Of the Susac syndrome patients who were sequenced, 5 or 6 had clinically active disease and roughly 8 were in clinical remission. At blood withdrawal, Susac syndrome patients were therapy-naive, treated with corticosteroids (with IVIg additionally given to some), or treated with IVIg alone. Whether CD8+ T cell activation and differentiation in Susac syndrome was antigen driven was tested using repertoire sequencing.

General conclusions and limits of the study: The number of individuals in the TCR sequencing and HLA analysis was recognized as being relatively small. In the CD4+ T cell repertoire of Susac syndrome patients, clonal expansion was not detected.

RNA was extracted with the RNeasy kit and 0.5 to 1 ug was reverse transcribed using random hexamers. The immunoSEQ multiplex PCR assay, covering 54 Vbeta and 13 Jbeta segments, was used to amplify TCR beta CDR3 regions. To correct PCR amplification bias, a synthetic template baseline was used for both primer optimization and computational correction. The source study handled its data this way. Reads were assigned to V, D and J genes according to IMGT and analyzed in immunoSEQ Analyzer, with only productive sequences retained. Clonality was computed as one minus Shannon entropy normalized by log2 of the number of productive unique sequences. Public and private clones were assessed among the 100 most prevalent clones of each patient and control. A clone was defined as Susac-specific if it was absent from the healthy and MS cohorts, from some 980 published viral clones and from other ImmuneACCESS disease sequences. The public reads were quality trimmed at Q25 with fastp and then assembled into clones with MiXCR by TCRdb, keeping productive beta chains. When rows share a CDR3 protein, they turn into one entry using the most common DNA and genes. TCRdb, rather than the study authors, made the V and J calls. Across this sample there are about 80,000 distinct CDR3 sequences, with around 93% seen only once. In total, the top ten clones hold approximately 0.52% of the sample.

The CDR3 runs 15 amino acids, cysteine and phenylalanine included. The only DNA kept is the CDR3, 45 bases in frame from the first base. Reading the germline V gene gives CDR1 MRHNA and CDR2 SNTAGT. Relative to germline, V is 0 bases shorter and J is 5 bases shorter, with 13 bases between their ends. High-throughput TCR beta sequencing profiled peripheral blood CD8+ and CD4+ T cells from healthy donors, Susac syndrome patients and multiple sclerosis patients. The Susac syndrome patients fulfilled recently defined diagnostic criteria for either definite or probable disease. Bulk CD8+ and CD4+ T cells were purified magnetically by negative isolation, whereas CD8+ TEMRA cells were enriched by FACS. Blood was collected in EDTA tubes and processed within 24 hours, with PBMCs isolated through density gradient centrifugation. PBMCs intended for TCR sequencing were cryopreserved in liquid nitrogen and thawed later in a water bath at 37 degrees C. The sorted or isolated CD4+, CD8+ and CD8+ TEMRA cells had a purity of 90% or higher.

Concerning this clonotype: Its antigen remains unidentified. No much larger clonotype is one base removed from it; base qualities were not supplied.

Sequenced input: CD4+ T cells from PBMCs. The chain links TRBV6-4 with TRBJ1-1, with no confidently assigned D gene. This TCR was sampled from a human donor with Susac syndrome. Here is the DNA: TGTGCCAGCAGTGACTCGTCGCTTCAGAGGACTGAAGCTTTCTTT. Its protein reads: CASSDSSLQRTEAFF.